Listed below are T cell receptor beta chains from one sample, sequenced in a study of T cells in Graves' hyperthyroidism and ophthalmopathy. Each CDR3 protein is one row after TCRdb ran MiXCR on the multiplex PCR reads. The table has a few hundred thousand distinct CDR3 sequences, 40% to 55% seen once. The sample consisted of peripheral blood or thyroid tissue (not recorded which). The receptor set was obtained from a woman aged 18-29 years with Graves' hyperthyroidism. Each CDR3 is given with its conserved first and last residue. Fields, in order: clone size, V gene, J gene, D gene, CDR3 DNA, CDR3 protein. D genes are given only for firm matches. Clone size is given for some rows only: seen once, a few or many times, or a class if the clone is expanded.

NA,TRBV20-1,TRBJ1-1,TRBD1,TGCAGTGCTAGGAGGGGACAGGGTAACACTGAAGCTTTCTTT,CSARRGQGNTEAFF
many,TRBV7-2,TRBJ2-7,TRBD1,TGTGCCAGCAGCAGAGGGACAGGGACCTACGAGCAGTACTTC,CASSRGTGTYEQYF
many,TRBV7-8,TRBJ2-5,NA,TGTGCCAGCAGCTGGCCCGGGGCGGAGACCCAGTACTTC,CASSWPGAETQYF
NA,TRBV7-2,TRBJ1-2,TRBD1,TGTGCCAGCAGTTTCGCTGGGACAGGGAATGGCTACACCTTC,CASSFAGTGNGYTF
NA,TRBV29-1,TRBJ1-6,NA,TGCAGCGTTGATCCAGGGCTTTCACCCCTCCACTTT,CSVDPGLSPLHF
many,TRBV7-9,TRBJ2-7,TRBD2,TGTGCCAGTAAACTAGCGGGAGGCTACGAGCAGTACTTC,CASKLAGGYEQYF
few,TRBV7-9,TRBJ2-7,NA,TGTGCCAGCAGCCCGGACTTCGCCTACGAGCAGTACTTC,CASSPDFAYEQYF
NA,TRBV6-5,TRBJ1-6,NA,TGTGCCAGCAGTGAAGTTTGGGGATTCACGGAGGATTCACCCCTCCACTTT,CASSEVWGFTEDSPLHF
NA,TRBV20-1,TRBJ1-2,TRBD1,TGCAGTGCTAGGGGCGGGACAGGGGATTTAGGAGGCTACACCTTC,CSARGGTGDLGGYTF
many,TRBV19,TRBJ1-2,NA,TGTGCCAGTACCACCCAGGCACAGTTTGACGGCTACACCTTC,CASTTQAQFDGYTF
few,TRBV6-5,TRBJ2-5,NA,TGTGCCAGCAGTTCACCGGCCTTGACCCAGTACTTC,CASSSPALTQYF
many,TRBV24-1,TRBJ2-6,NA,TGTGCCACCAGCGGGGCCGGGGCCAACGTCCTGACTTTC,CATSGAGANVLTF
NA,TRBV6-5,TRBJ2-7,TRBD2,TGTGCCAGCAGTTACCGTGGCGGGAGTCCGTACGAGCAGTACTTC,CASSYRGGSPYEQYF
many,TRBV29-1,TRBJ2-2,TRBD2,TGCAGCGCTCGAGCGGGAGGGGGCACCGGGGAGCTGTTTTTT,CSARAGGGTGELFF